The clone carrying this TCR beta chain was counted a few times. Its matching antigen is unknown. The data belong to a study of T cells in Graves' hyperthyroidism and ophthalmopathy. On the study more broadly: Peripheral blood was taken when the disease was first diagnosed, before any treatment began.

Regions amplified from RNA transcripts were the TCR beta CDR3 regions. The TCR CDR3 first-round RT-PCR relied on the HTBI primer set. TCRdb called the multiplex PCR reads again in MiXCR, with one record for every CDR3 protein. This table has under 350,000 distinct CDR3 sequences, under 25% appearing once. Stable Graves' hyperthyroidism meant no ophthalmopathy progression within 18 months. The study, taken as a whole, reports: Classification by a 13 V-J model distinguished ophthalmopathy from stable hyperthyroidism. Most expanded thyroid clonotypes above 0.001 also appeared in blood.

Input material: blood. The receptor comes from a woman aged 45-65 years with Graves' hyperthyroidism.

The CDR3 coding sequence is TGTGCCAGTAGCACAGGGAGCTCTGGAAACACCATATATTTT. Protein: CASSTGSSGNTIYF. The rearrangement links TRBV19 to TRBJ1-3, with D perhaps TRBD1 (6 bases). V was pared by 6 bases and J by 0 bases, with 9 bases between. The CDR3 runs to 14 residues. The germline gives CDR1 LNHDA, CDR2 SQIVND (reference sequence).